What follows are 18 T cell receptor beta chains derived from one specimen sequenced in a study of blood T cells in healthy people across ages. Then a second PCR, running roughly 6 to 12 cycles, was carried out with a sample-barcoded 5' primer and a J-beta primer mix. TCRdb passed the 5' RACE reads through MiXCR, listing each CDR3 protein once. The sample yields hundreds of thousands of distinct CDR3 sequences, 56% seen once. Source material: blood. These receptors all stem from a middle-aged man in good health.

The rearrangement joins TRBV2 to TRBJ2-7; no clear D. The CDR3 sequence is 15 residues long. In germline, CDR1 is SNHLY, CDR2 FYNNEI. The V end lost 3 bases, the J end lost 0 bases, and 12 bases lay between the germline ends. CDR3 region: CASSDSAPSSYEQYF. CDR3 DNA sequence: TGTGCCAGCAGTGATAGTGCACCCAGCTCCTACGAGCAGTACTTC.

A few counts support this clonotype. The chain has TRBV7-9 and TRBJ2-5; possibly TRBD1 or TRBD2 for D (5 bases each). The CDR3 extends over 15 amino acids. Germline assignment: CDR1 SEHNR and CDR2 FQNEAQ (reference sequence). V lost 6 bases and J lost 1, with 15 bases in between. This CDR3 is CASSLSWGIQETQYF. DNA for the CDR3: TGTGCCAGCAGTCTATCTTGGGGGATCCAAGAGACCCAGTACTTC.

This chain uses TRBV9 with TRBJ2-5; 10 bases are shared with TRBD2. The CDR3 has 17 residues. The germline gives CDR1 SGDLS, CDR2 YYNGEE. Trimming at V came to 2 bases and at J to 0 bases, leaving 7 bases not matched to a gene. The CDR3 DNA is TGTGCCAGCAGCGTTGGGGCGACTAGCGGGTACCAAGAGACCCAGTACTTC. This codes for CASSVGATSGYQETQYF.

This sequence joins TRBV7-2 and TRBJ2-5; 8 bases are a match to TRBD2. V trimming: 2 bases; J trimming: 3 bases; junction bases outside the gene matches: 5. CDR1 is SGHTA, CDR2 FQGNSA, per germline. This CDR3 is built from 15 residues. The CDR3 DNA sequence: TGTGCCAGCAGCTTACCCAGCGGGGGAAAAGAGACCCAGTACTTC. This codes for CASSLPSGGKETQYF.

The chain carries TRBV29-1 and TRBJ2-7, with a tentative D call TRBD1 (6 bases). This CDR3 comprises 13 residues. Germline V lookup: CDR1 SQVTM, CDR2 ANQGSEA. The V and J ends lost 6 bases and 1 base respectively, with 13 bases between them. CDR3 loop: CSVLQGSSYEQYF. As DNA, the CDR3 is TGCAGCGTCTTACAGGGTTCTTCCTACGAGCAGTACTTC.

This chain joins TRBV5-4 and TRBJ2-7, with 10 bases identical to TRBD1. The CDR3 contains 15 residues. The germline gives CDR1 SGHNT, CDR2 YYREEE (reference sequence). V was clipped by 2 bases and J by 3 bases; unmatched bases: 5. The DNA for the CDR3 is TGTGCCAGCAGCTTTGGACAGGGGGGGAACTACGAGCAGTACTTC. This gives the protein CASSFGQGGNYEQYF.

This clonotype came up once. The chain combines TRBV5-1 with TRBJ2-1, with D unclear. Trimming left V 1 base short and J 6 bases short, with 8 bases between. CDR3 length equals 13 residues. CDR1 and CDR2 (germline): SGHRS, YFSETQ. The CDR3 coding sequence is TGCGCCAGCAGCTTGCCCCGAGCCAATGAGCAGTTCTTC. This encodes CASSLPRANEQFF.

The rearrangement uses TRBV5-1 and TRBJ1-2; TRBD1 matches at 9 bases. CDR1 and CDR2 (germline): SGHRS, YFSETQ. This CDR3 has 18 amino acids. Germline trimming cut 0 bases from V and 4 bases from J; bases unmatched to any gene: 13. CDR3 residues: CASSLEGQGRRLSYGYTF. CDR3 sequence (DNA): TGCGCCAGCAGCTTGGAGGGACAGGGAAGGCGGTTGAGCTATGGCTACACCTTC.

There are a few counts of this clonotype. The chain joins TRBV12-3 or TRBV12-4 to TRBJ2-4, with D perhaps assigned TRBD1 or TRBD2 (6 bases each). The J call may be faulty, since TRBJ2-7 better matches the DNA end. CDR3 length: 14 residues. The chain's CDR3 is CASTLPGAVYEQYF. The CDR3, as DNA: TGTGCCAGCACTCTACCGGGGGCGGTATACGAGCAGTACTTC.

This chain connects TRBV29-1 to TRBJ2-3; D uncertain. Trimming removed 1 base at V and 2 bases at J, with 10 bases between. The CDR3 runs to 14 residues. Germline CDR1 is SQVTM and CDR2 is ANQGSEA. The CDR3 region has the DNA TGCAGCGTTGAAGCCTTGGAGTACACAGATACGCAGTATTTT. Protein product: CSVEALEYTDTQYF.

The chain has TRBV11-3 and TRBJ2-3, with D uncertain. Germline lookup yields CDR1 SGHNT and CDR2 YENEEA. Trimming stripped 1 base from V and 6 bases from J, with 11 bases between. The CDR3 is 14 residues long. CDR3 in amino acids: CASSLVANRDTQYF. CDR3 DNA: TGTGCCAGCAGCTTAGTTGCGAATAGGGATACGCAGTATTTT.

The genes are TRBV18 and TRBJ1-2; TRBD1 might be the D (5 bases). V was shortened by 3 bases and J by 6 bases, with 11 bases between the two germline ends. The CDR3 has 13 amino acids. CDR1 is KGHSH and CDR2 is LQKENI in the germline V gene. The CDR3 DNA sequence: TGTGCCAGCTCACCCAGGGTTGGGGATGGCTACACCTTC. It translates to CASSPRVGDGYTF.

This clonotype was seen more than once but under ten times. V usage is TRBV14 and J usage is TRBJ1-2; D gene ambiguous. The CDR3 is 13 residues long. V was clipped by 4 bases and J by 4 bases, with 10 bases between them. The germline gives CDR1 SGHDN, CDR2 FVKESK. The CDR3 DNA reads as TGTGCCAGCAGCCCTGGACTGATCTATGGCTACACCTTC. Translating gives CASSPGLIYGYTF.

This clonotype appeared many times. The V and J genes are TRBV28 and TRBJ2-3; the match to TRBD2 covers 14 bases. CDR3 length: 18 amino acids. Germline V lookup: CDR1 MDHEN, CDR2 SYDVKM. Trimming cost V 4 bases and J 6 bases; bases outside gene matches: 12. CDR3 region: CASSSGLAGAGGMDTQYF. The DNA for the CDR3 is TGTGCCAGCAGTTCGGGACTAGCGGGGGCTGGTGGAATGGATACGCAGTATTTT.

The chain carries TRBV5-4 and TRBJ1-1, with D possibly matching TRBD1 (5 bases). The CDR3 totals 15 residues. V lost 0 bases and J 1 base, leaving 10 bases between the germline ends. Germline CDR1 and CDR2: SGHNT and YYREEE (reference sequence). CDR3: CASSLGGGWNTEAFF. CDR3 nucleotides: TGTGCCAGCAGCTTGGGCGGGGGTTGGAACACTGAAGCTTTCTTT.

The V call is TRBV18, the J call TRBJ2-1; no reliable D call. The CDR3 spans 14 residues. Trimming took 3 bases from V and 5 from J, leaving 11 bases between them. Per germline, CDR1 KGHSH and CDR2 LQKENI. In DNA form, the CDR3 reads TGTGCCAGCTCACCTACCACAAATAACAATGAGCAGTTCTTC. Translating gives CASSPTTNNNEQFF.

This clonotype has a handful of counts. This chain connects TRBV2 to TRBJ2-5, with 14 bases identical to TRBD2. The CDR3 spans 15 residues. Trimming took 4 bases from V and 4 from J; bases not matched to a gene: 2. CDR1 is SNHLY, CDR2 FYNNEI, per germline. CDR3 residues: CASSAGTSGRETQYF. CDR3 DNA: TGTGCCAGCAGTGCAGGGACTAGCGGGAGAGAGACCCAGTACTTC.

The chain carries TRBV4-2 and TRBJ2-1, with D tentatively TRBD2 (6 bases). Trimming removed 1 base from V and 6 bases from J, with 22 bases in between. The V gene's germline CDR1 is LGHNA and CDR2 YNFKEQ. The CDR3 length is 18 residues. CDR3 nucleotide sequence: TGTGCCAGCAGCCAAGCGATGCGCGGGGAGACGAGCGGCAATGAGCAGTTCTTC. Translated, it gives CASSQAMRGETSGNEQFF.